Listed below are T cell receptor beta chains from one sample, sequenced in a study of blood T cell repertoires in COVID-19. Repertoires were generated with immunoSEQ multiplex PCR, while TCRdb's copy carries only in-frame clones and drops some. Among about 74,000 clones listed, about 91% were seen once. The sequencing sample was made of peripheral blood. These receptors all stem from a woman at least 80 years old with acute or convalescent COVID-19. CDR3s include the opening cysteine and the closing phenylalanine or tryptophan. The D gene is left open where the match is weak. Clone size is stated in some rows and not others, as once, few, many or a class when expanded.

v_call	clone_size	d_call	j_call	cdr3_aa	cdr3_nt
TRBV6-2/TRBV6-3	once	NA	TRBJ1-5	CASSYSRSNQPQHF	TGTGCCAGCAGTTACTCTCGGAGCAATCAGCCCCAGCATTTT
TRBV7-2	NA	NA	TRBJ1-1	CASSQTIPEAFF	TGTGCCAGCAGCCAGACAATCCCTGAAGCTTTCTTT
TRBV9	NA	TRBD1	TRBJ1-2	CASSAPTGAGGYTF	TGTGCCAGCAGCGCCCCGACAGGGGCAGGCGGCTACACCTTC
TRBV5-1	NA	TRBD1	TRBJ2-7	CASGGQGFSEQYF	TGCGCCAGCGGGGGACAGGGGTTCTCGGAGCAGTACTTC
TRBV3-1/TRBV3-2	few	NA	TRBJ1-2	CASSQAGGHRRYGYTF	TGTGCCAGCAGCCAAGCCGGGGGGCACAGGAGGTATGGCTACACCTTC
TRBV6-5	NA	TRBD1	TRBJ1-2	CASSGIPTGYDGYTF	TGTGCCAGCAGCGGAATACCGACAGGGTATGATGGCTACACCTTC
TRBV4-2	NA	TRBD1	TRBJ1-5	CASSQNGAGQTINQPQHF	TGTGCCAGCAGCCAAAACGGGGCGGGACAGACTATCAATCAGCCCCAGCATTTT
TRBV18	NA	NA	TRBJ2-3	CASSPQVDTQYF	TGTGCCAGCTCACCGCAGGTGGATACGCAGTATTTT
TRBV30	NA	TRBD1	TRBJ1-1	CAWSTGGFTEAFF	TGTGCCTGGTCGACAGGGGGCTTCACTGAAGCTTTCTTT
TRBV7-8	NA	NA	TRBJ2-5	CASSPPVETQYF	TGTGCCAGCAGCCCTCCTGTGGAGACCCAGTACTTC
TRBV5-1	NA	NA	TRBJ2-7	CASSRGTGGDEQYF	TGCGCCAGCAGCCGGGGCACAGGGGGGGACGAGCAGTACTTC
TRBV6-2/TRBV6-3	NA	NA	TRBJ1-2	CASSYSTQGGYGYTF	TGTGCCAGCAGTTACTCGACGCAGGGAGGGTATGGCTACACCTTC
TRBV9	few	NA	TRBJ1-1	CASSVVTGMNTEAFF	TGTGCCAGCAGCGTAGTTACAGGTATGAACACTGAAGCTTTCTTT
TRBV18	NA	TRBD1	TRBJ2-7	CASSQGQGESYEQYF	TGTGCCAGCTCACAGGGACAGGGGGAGTCCTACGAGCAGTACTTC
TRBV2	few	NA	TRBJ2-7	CASRILRGPYEQYF	TGTGCCAGCAGGATCCTCAGGGGCCCCTACGAGCAGTACTTC
TRBV30	NA	NA	TRBJ1-6	CAWGRGYNSPLHF	TGTGCCTGGGGCAGGGGATATAATTCACCCCTCCACTTT
TRBV29-1	NA	TRBD2	TRBJ2-3	CSAERSGGQYF	TGCAGCGCCGAACGGAGCGGGGGCCAGTATTTT
TRBV6-5	NA	TRBD1	TRBJ2-3	CASTRDRGPTDTQYF	TGTGCCAGCACCCGGGACAGGGGACCCACAGATACGCAGTATTTT
TRBV2	NA	TRBD1	TRBJ1-4	CASSSTQGEKLFF	TGTGCCAGCAGTTCAACACAGGGGGAAAAACTGTTTTTT
TRBV4-1	few	TRBD2	TRBJ2-2	CASSQRGAGGQTGELFF	TGCGCCAGCAGCCAAAGGGGAGCGGGGGGGCAAACCGGGGAGCTGTTTTTT
TRBV6-5	NA	TRBD1	TRBJ2-7	CASSPRQGAAYEQYF	TGTGCCAGCAGCCCCCGACAGGGGGCTGCCTACGAGCAGTACTTC
TRBV6-1	NA	NA	TRBJ1-5	CASSEEGYGLGPQHF	TGTGCCAGCAGTGAGGAGGGCTACGGACTCGGGCCCCAGCATTTT
TRBV4-1	NA	NA	TRBJ2-1	CASSQDNNEQFF	TGCGCCAGCAGCCAGGACAACAATGAGCAGTTCTTC
TRBV9	NA	TRBD1	TRBJ2-7	CASSTGQGRGEQYF	TGTGCCAGCAGCACCGGACAGGGAAGGGGCGAGCAGTACTTC
TRBV25-1	once	TRBD1	TRBJ1-1	CASSRRTGEGTEAFF	TGTGCCAGCAGCCGAAGGACAGGGGAAGGCACTGAAGCTTTCTTT
TRBV10-2	few	TRBD1	TRBJ2-5	CASSARQGAETQYF	TGCGCCAGCAGTGCTCGACAGGGGGCAGAGACCCAGTACTTC
TRBV28	NA	TRBD2	TRBJ2-1	CASSALAGGLNEQFF	TGTGCCAGCAGCGCACTAGCGGGAGGGCTCAATGAGCAGTTCTTC
TRBV5-4	NA	NA	TRBJ2-5	CASSRGRIETQYF	TGTGCCAGCAGCCGCGGGCGGATAGAGACCCAGTACTTC
TRBV6-5	NA	TRBD2	TRBJ2-3	CASRIGASGSDTQYF	TGTGCCAGCAGGATCGGGGCTAGCGGATCAGATACGCAGTATTTT
TRBV7-6	NA	NA	TRBJ2-1	CASSLAPSKARYFNEQFF	TGTGCCAGCAGCTTAGCCCCGAGTAAAGCCAGGTACTTCAATGAGCAGTTCTTC
TRBV10-1	NA	NA	TRBJ1-5	CASSEGPGQPQHF	TGCGCCAGCAGTGAGGGGCCTGGTCAGCCCCAGCATTTT
TRBV9	NA	NA	TRBJ1-3	CASSVGGGFLSGNTIYF	TGTGCCAGCAGCGTAGGGGGGGGGTTCCTCTCTGGAAACACCATATATTTT
TRBV7-2	NA	TRBD2	TRBJ2-5	CASSSGGLQETQYF	TGTGCCAGCAGCTCGGGGGGACTACAAGAGACCCAGTACTTC
TRBV7-8	NA	NA	TRBJ1-4	CASSPGGEKLFF	TGTGCCAGCAGCCCGGGGGGTGAAAAACTGTTTTTT
TRBV3-1/TRBV3-2	NA	TRBD1	TRBJ1-4	CASSLMGQGNEKLFF	TGTGCCAGCAGCCTAATGGGACAGGGTAATGAAAAACTGTTTTTT
TRBV19	NA	TRBD1	TRBJ1-1	CASSLRQGAGTEAFF	TGTGCCAGTAGTCTAAGACAGGGGGCGGGCACTGAAGCTTTCTTT
TRBV7-2	NA	TRBD2	TRBJ2-7	CASSLGLAAYEQYF	TGTGCCAGCAGCCTTGGACTAGCAGCTTACGAGCAGTACTTC
TRBV2	NA	NA	TRBJ1-1	CASRATGFTEAFF	TGTGCCAGCAGGGCTACAGGGTTCACTGAAGCTTTCTTT
TRBV19	NA	TRBD1	TRBJ1-2	CASSIWKQGVDGYTF	TGTGCCAGTAGTATATGGAAACAGGGGGTGGATGGCTACACCTTC
TRBV30	NA	NA	TRBJ1-5	CAWSTGGTSAQHF	TGTGCCTGGAGTACTGGGGGGACTTCAGCCCAGCATTTT
TRBV3-1/TRBV3-2	NA	NA	TRBJ1-1	CASSQQGMSTEAFF	TGTGCCAGCAGCCAGCAGGGTATGTCCACTGAAGCTTTCTTT
TRBV13	NA	NA	TRBJ2-7	CASSTGRQAGGFSYEQYF	TGTGCCAGCAGCACGGGACGTCAGGCAGGAGGGTTCTCCTACGAGCAGTACTTC
TRBV14	few	NA	TRBJ2-3	CASSQDGGPTDTQYF	TGTGCCAGCAGCCAAGACGGGGGTCCCACAGATACGCAGTATTTT
TRBV2	NA	NA	TRBJ1-1	CASATGRNTEAFF	TGTGCCAGCGCGACAGGTCGGAACACTGAAGCTTTCTTT
TRBV4-3	NA	TRBD2	TRBJ2-3	CASSQSTSRDTQYF	TGCGCCAGCAGCCAATCGACTAGCAGAGATACGCAGTATTTT
TRBV5-1	NA	NA	TRBJ2-5	CASMAASTQYF	TGCGCCAGCATGGCCGCTTCGACCCAGTACTTC
TRBV18	NA	TRBD1	TRBJ2-5	CASSPRGETQYF	TGTGCCAGCTCACCCAGGGGGGAGACCCAGTACTTC
TRBV4-3	NA	NA	TRBJ1-2	CASSQDIGRGYGYTF	TGCGCCAGCAGCCAAGATATCGGCAGAGGCTATGGCTACACCTTC
TRBV3-1/TRBV3-2	NA	TRBD2	TRBJ2-7	CASSVGTSGRYEQYF	TGTGCCAGCAGCGTAGGGACTAGCGGGAGATACGAGCAGTACTTC
TRBV7-2	NA	TRBD1	TRBJ2-3	CASTTDRAVDTQYF	TGTGCCAGCACCACCGACAGGGCGGTAGATACGCAGTATTTT
TRBV7-2	NA	TRBD1	TRBJ2-2	CASSDRGRAGELFF	TGTGCCAGCAGTGACAGGGGCCGGGCCGGGGAGCTGTTTTTT
TRBV3-1/TRBV3-2	NA	TRBD2	TRBJ2-3	CASSLRTSAITDTQYF	TGTGCCAGCAGCCTACGGACTAGCGCGATCACAGATACGCAGTATTTT
TRBV9	NA	NA	TRBJ2-3	CASSPRGDASTDTQYF	TGTGCCAGCAGCCCCAGGGGAGACGCTAGCACAGATACGCAGTATTTT
TRBV24-1	NA	NA	TRBJ2-3	CATSDIMDTQYF	TGTGCCACCAGTGATATTATGGATACGCAGTATTTT
TRBV11-3	NA	TRBD1	TRBJ2-1	CASSWGQGGNEQFF	TGTGCCAGCAGCTGGGGACAGGGAGGGAATGAGCAGTTCTTC
TRBV4-3	NA	NA	TRBJ2-1	CASSQDSLYDEQFF	TGCGCCAGCAGCCAAGATTCCCTCTATGATGAGCAGTTCTTC
TRBV5-4	NA	TRBD2	TRBJ2-7	CASSLAGGNYEQYF	TGTGCCAGCAGCCTAGCGGGGGGGAACTACGAGCAGTACTTC
TRBV28	few	NA	TRBJ1-1	CASSFPGQLMNTEAFF	TGTGCCAGCAGTTTCCCGGGACAACTCATGAACACTGAAGCTTTCTTT